Listed below are T cell receptor beta chains from one sample, sequenced in a study of blood T cells in healthy people across ages. TCRdb independently ran MiXCR on the 5' RACE reads; one entry per CDR3 protein. In the table there are around 1,700,000 distinct CDR3 sequences, roughly 30% of which are singletons. Sample: blood. The receptor source for this set is a woman aged 25-40 years in good health. The CDR3 runs from the conserved cysteine through the conserved F or W. A D gene is named only where the DNA matches it firmly. Only part of the rows carry a size: once, few, many, or a class if the clone is expanded.

size,V,D,J,length,DNA,CDR3
.,TRBV20-1,.,TRBJ2-1,15,TGCAGTGCTAGAGTAAGGGGACTGTCCCCCAATGAGCAGTTCTTC,CSARVRGLSPNEQFF
.,TRBV28,TRBD1,TRBJ2-1,15,TGTGCCAGCAGGATTCCTAAACAGGGGGGTAGTGAGCAGTTCTTC,CASRIPKQGGSEQFF
few,TRBV28,.,TRBJ2-7,13,TGTGCCAGCATCCCGCCTCGGGCCACCGAGCAGTACTTC,CASIPPRATEQYF
.,TRBV10-2,TRBD1,TRBJ2-4,14,TGCGCCAGCAGAGGAGCGGACAGGGCTGACATTCAGTACTTC,CASRGADRADIQYF
many,TRBV12-3/TRBV12-4,.,TRBJ1-4,12,TGTGCCAGCAGCGGTGAAAACGAAAAACTGTTTTTT,CASSGENEKLFF
few,TRBV6-2/TRBV6-3,.,TRBJ2-7,15,TGTGCCAGCAGTTACGGACTATCAATACCCTACGAGCAGTACTTC,CASSYGLSIPYEQYF
.,TRBV28,.,TRBJ2-3,15,TGTGCCAGCAGTTTCGGACAGTCAGGCACAGATACGCAGTATTTT,CASSFGQSGTDTQYF
few,TRBV7-9,.,TRBJ2-1,15,TGTGCCAGCAGCTTAGCCCGTGGGGTGGGGAATGAGCAGTTCTTC,CASSLARGVGNEQFF
.,TRBV12-3/TRBV12-4,.,TRBJ2-5,14,TGTGCCAGCAGATCGTGGGCCAGCCAAGAGACCCAGTACTTC,CASRSWASQETQYF
few,TRBV28,TRBD2,TRBJ2-1,14,TGTGCCGGGGGACTAGCGGATTCCTACAATGAGCAGTTCTTC,CAGGLADSYNEQFF
.,TRBV20-1,TRBD1,TRBJ1-6,13,TGCAGTGCTAGAGATTCCAGGGGGCTTCCCCTCCACTTT,CSARDSRGLPLHF
many,TRBV6-5,TRBD1,TRBJ2-1,15,TGTGCCAGCAGTGGGCGGGACAGGGGGAGCAATGAGCAGTTCTTC,CASSGRDRGSNEQFF
once,TRBV9,.,TRBJ1-5,16,TGTGCCAGCAGTCTTGGGGCCCGTTATAGCAATCAGCCCCAGCATTTT,CASSLGARYSNQPQHF
few,TRBV10-2,.,TRBJ2-7,15,TGCGCCAGCAGTGAGTACGGGGCCAGGGCCCACGAGCAGTACTTC,CASSEYGARAHEQYF
.,TRBV11-2,.,TRBJ1-2,13,TGTGCCAGCAGCTTAGGAGGGATGAGAGGCTACACCTTC,CASSLGGMRGYTF
.,TRBV7-9,TRBD2,TRBJ2-5,14,TGTGCCAGCAGCACCGGGGGGTTCCAAGAGACCCAGTACTTC,CASSTGGFQETQYF
few,TRBV5-5,.,TRBJ2-1,15,TGTGCCAGCAACCTAGACTTCCCGGAAAACAATGAGCAGTTCTTC,CASNLDFPENNEQFF
.,TRBV13,TRBD1,TRBJ2-4,17,TGTGCCAGCAGCTTAGGCCGGAAGACGAACAGGGGCTTGGAGCAGTACTTC,CASSLGRKTNRGLEQYF
.,TRBV29-1,TRBD2,TRBJ2-3,12,TGCAGCGTGGGCGGGGGGGCAGCTACGCAGTATTTT,CSVGGGAATQYF
many,TRBV7-9,TRBD2,TRBJ2-7,17,TGTGCCAGCAGCGGGCTAGCGGGAGGGTCGAGCTCCTACGAGCAGTACTTC,CASSGLAGGSSSYEQYF
many,TRBV7-3,TRBD1,TRBJ2-7,13,TGTGCCAGCAGCAATAGACAGGGGGACGAGCAGTACTTC,CASSNRQGDEQYF
few,TRBV20-1,.,TRBJ1-5,17,TGCAGTGCTAGAGATGGGGGGAAGGTTTTTAGCAATCAGCCCCAGCATTTT,CSARDGGKVFSNQPQHF
.,TRBV12-3/TRBV12-4,.,TRBJ2-3,11,TGTGCCAGCAACCTGAGGGATACGCAGTATTTT,CASNLRDTQYF